This entry features one T cell receptor (beta chain) sequence. Sequenced by immunoSEQ multiplex PCR; TCRdb stores in-frame clones only, minus some. The sample holds 350,000 to 500,000 clones, 70% to 90% seen once. The data were taken from a study of blood T cell repertoires in COVID-19. The receptor was isolated from a young woman who had been exposed to COVID-19. The sample taken for sequencing was PBMCs or T cells enriched from blood (not recorded which).

The CDR3 DNA follows: TGTGCCAGCAGTTCTTATCCCGGGACTAGCCTTAACACAGATACGCAGTATTTT. The encoded protein is CASSSYPGTSLNTDTQYF. The V and J genes are TRBV28 and TRBJ2-3; 9 bases match TRBD2. Germline V CDR1 and CDR2: MDHEN, SYDVKM. V gave up 4 bases and J gave up 2 bases; unmatched junction bases: 13. This CDR3 has 18 amino acids.